The rows below give T cell receptor beta chains drawn from one sample of a study of cytomegalovirus exposure and HLA in healthy donors. Profiled with immunoSEQ multiplex PCR; TCRdb holds only in-frame clones, not every one. The table records 170,000 or so clones, 84% of them present only once. Sequencing was done on a sample of PBMCs. These receptors all stem from a girl between 5 and 17 years old in good health and CMV-seropositive. Each CDR3 is given with its conserved first and last residue. Each record gives: D gene, clone size, V gene, J gene, CDR3 protein, CDR3 DNA. A D gene is named only where the DNA matches it firmly. Rows may omit the clone size; those that give it use once, few, many or a size class.

>NA|NA|TRBV11-3|TRBJ2-7
CASSFYPSFYEQYF
TGTGCCAGCAGCTTCTACCCTAGTTTCTACGAGCAGTACTTC
>NA|NA|TRBV5-8|TRBJ1-6
CASSLAKGVLSSYNSPLHF
TGTGCCAGCAGCTTGGCAAAGGGGGTGCTTAGCTCCTATAATTCACCCCTCCACTTT
>NA|NA|TRBV7-9|TRBJ1-1
CASSSPGNTEAFF
TGTGCCAGCAGCTCCCCAGGGAACACTGAAGCTTTCTTT
>NA|NA|TRBV5-1|TRBJ1-2
CASSLAGVNYGYTF
TGCGCCAGCAGCTTGGCAGGGGTGAACTATGGCTACACCTTC
>NA|NA|TRBV7-2|TRBJ1-2
CASSLVRVANYGYTF
TGTGCCAGCAGCTTAGTCAGGGTTGCGAACTATGGCTACACCTTC
>NA|NA|TRBV6-1|TRBJ1-5
CASSDATQWQPQHF
TGTGCCAGCAGTGACGCGACTCAGTGGCAGCCCCAGCATTTT
>NA|NA|TRBV30|TRBJ1-6
CAWSRPRRQNSPLHF
TGTGCCTGGAGTCGTCCCAGGCGACAGAATTCACCCCTCCACTTT
>NA|NA|TRBV6-1|TRBJ1-5
CASSERKAGPQHF
TGTGCCAGCAGTGAAAGGAAGGCAGGGCCCCAGCATTTT
>TRBD1|NA|TRBV5-6|TRBJ2-7
CASSRDSIPYEQYF
TGTGCCAGCAGCAGGGACAGTATCCCCTACGAGCAGTACTTC
>TRBD1|few|TRBV25-1|TRBJ1-1
CASSALTGGALNTEAFF
TGTGCCAGCAGTGCCCTGACAGGGGGGGCTCTGAACACTGAAGCTTTCTTT
>TRBD2|NA|TRBV5-5|TRBJ2-1
CASSWGTSGVYEQFF
TGTGCCAGCAGCTGGGGGACTAGCGGGGTGTATGAGCAGTTCTTC
>TRBD1|few|TRBV9|TRBJ1-3
CASSPGQGNTIYF
TGTGCCAGCAGCCCGGGACAGGGAAACACCATATATTTT
>NA|NA|TRBV2|TRBJ1-1
CASSATSNTEAFF
TGTGCCAGCAGTGCGACATCGAACACTGAAGCTTTCTTT
>NA|NA|TRBV11-2|TRBJ1-1
CASSLDGGTEAFF
TGTGCCAGCAGCTTGGACGGGGGGACTGAAGCTTTCTTT
>TRBD1|NA|TRBV18|TRBJ1-1
CASSPDRGKAEAFF
TGTGCCAGCTCACCAGACAGGGGGAAGGCTGAAGCTTTCTTT
>NA|NA|TRBV12-5|TRBJ2-1
CASGLNIGFGEGEQFF
TGTGCTAGTGGTTTGAATATCGGCTTCGGAGAGGGTGAGCAGTTCTTC
>TRBD1|NA|TRBV25-1|TRBJ1-1
CASRGLTGAFF
TGTGCCAGCAGAGGATTGACAGGGGCTTTCTTT
>TRBD1|NA|TRBV6-4|TRBJ2-5
CASSERTGATETQYF
TGTGCCAGCAGCGAGCGGACAGGGGCTACGGAGACCCAGTACTTC
>NA|NA|TRBV6-5|TRBJ1-2
CASSYSVISHPGGYTF
TGTGCCAGCAGTTACTCGGTAATTAGTCATCCGGGTGGCTACACCTTC
>TRBD1|once|TRBV30|TRBJ1-2
CAGQKDRSGYTF
TGTGCCGGGCAAAAGGACAGGAGTGGCTACACCTTC